The next 3 T cell receptor beta chains were all read from a single sample in a study of T cell responses to AZD1222 COVID-19 vaccine (dated by TCRdb to the early 2020s). Library preparation employed the immunoSEQ multiplex PCR assay. TCRdb took this table from immuneACCESS and kept in-frame rearrangements with V and J called. Such tables lack part of the clones; where checked against another copy, unresolved V genes explain under half of the gap, and the rest is unexplained. Recorded for this sample are around 110,000 clones; around 94% of them occurred a single time. The top ten constitute under 3.5% of the sample. Per the publication, the time point label means: baseline before first vaccination. The sample in question was peripheral blood, obtained on day 0 of AZD1222 vaccination. The receptors were sampled from an adult in good health.

This chain connects TRBV4-1 to TRBJ2-3, with D unclear. CDR1 and CDR2 (germline): MGHRA, YSYEKL. Trimming left V 4 bases short and J 6 bases short, with 11 bases between. This CDR3 has 13 amino acids. CDR3 nucleotide sequence: TGCGCCAGCAGCCCCGTAGGCTTGGATACGCAGTATTTT. This gives the protein CASSPVGLDTQYF.

This clone showed up just once. The rearrangement uses TRBV18 and TRBJ1-3; possibly TRBD1 for D (5 bases). CDR1 and CDR2 from the germline V gene are KGHSH and LQKENI. The ends were cut back, 3 bases at V and 6 bases at J, with 24 bases in the middle. The CDR3 has 18 residues. CDR3 amino acids: CASSPAAGTVERANTIYF. The CDR3 nucleotides are TGTGCCAGCTCACCCGCGGCAGGGACGGTCGAGAGGGCAAACACCATATATTTT.

V is TRBV7-8 and J is TRBJ1-6, with D unclear. This CDR3 spans 14 amino acids. Trimming shortened V by 5 bases and J by 0 bases, and 5 bases separated the two germline ends. The germline gives CDR1 SGHVS, CDR2 FQNEAQ. CDR3 protein: CASSPSSYNSPLHF. The CDR3 DNA is TGTGCCAGCAGCCCAAGCTCCTATAATTCACCCCTCCACTTT.